A selection of T cell receptor beta chains follows, all from one sample in a study of Graves' ophthalmopathy and Graves' hyperthyroidism. MiXCR, applied by TCRdb to the multiplex PCR reads, yields one record per CDR3 protein. The sample gives about 380,000 distinct CDR3 sequences, about 16% of which show up once; approximately 7% is in the top ten. The specimen was peripheral blood. These receptors came from a woman aged 18-30 years with stable Graves' hyperthyroidism. The CDR3 runs from the conserved cysteine through the conserved F or W. The order of the fields is clone size, J gene, D gene, V gene, CDR3 protein, CDR3 DNA. The D gene is left open where the match is weak. Not all rows give a size; the values are once, few, many and, for expanded clones, a class.

many,TRBJ2-5,-,TRBV12-3/TRBV12-4,CASSFGDRGWQETQYF,TGTGCCAGCAGTTTCGGGGACCGGGGATGGCAAGAGACCCAGTACTTC
-,TRBJ2-4,-,TRBV5-4,CASSLAPWGGVVGKNIQYF,TGTGCCAGCAGCTTGGCCCCCTGGGGGGGCGTCGTTGGCAAAAACATTCAGTACTTC
once,TRBJ2-5,TRBD1,TRBV6-1,CASRARDRAVETQYF,TGTGCCAGCAGAGCCCGGGACAGGGCTGTGGAGACCCAGTACTTC
-,TRBJ2-7,TRBD1,TRBV10-3,CAIKGTGDYEQYF,TGTGCCATCAAAGGGACAGGGGACTACGAGCAGTACTTC
-,TRBJ1-2,-,TRBV6-5,CASSYSSGRGDYGYTF,TGTGCCAGCAGTTACAGTTCAGGGAGGGGAGACTATGGCTACACCTTC
many,TRBJ2-7,-,TRBV12-3/TRBV12-4,CASRGLNEQYF,TGTGCCAGCAGAGGACTAAACGAGCAGTACTTC
many,TRBJ1-1,-,TRBV12-3/TRBV12-4,CASSFSGATEAFF,TGTGCCAGCAGTTTTTCGGGGGCCACTGAAGCTTTCTTT
many,TRBJ1-3,-,TRBV6-1,CASIQHGPGGNTIYF,TGTGCCAGCATTCAACATGGACCGGGCGGAAACACCATATATTTT
many,TRBJ2-7,-,TRBV6-2/TRBV6-3,CASSYSTVRQPPKPYEQYF,TGTGCCAGCAGTTACTCGACAGTTCGCCAGCCGCCTAAGCCCTACGAGCAGTACTTC
few,TRBJ1-1,-,TRBV5-6,CASSPPEGEPEAFF,TGTGCCAGCAGCCCCCCGGAGGGTGAGCCTGAAGCTTTCTTT
many,TRBJ2-5,-,TRBV24-1,CATSDFRETQYF,TGTGCCACCAGTGATTTCCGAGAGACCCAGTACTTC